The clone carrying this T cell receptor beta chain appeared a single time. These data originate in a study of technical replicates of blood from several donors. TCRdb's table, derived via immunoSEQ multiplex PCR, lists solely in-frame clones and lacks some. This table holds about 90,000 clones, approximately 90% found once. Trimming shortened V by 8 bases and J by 6 bases, and 20 bases separated the two germline ends. The CDR3 has 15 residues. CDR1 SNHLY and CDR2 FYNNEI come from the germline V gene. This TCR was sampled from a human donor in good health. The V and J genes are TRBV2 and TRBJ1-5; D is uncertain. Sample: T cells isolated from PBMCs. Written as DNA, the CDR3 is TGTGCCAGCCGGGTCTACCTCGGGGATAGTCAGCCCCAGCATTTT. It is translated as CASRVYLGDSQPQHF.